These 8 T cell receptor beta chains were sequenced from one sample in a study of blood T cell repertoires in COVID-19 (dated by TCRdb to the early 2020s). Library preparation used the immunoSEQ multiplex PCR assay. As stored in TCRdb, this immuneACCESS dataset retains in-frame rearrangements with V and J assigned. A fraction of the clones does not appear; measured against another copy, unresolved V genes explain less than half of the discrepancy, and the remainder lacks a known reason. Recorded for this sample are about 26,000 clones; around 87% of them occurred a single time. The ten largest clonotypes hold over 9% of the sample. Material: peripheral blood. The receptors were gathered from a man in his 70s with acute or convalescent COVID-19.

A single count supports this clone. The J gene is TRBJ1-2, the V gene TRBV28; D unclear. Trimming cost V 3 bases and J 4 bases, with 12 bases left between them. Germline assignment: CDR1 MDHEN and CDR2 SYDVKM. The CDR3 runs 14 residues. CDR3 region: CASSLRAGVYGYTF. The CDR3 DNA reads TGTGCCAGCAGTTTGAGGGCAGGAGTCTATGGCTACACCTTC.

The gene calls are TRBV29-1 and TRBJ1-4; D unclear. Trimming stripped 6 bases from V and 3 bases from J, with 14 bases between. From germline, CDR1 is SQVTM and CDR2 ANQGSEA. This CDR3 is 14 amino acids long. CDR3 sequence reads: CSVRDSGSNEKLFF. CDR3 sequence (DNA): TGCAGCGTCCGGGATTCAGGTTCTAATGAAAAACTGTTTTTT.

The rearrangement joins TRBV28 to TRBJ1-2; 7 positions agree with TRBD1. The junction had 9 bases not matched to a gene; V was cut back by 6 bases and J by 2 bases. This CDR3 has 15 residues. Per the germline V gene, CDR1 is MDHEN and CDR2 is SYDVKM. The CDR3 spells CASSSTGIGNYGYTF. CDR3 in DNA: TGTGCCAGCAGCTCGACAGGGATCGGGAACTATGGCTACACCTTC.

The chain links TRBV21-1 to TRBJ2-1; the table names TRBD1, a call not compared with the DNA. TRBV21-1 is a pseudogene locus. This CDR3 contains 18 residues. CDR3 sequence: CASSMLGRQSSSYNEQFF. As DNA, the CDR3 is TGTGCCAGCAGCATGTTAGGTAGACAGTCGAGCTCCTACAATGAGCAGTTCTTC.

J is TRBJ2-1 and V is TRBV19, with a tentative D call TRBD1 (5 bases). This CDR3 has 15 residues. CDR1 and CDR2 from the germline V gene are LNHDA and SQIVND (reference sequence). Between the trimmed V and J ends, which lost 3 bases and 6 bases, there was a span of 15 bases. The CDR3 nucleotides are TGTGCCAGTAGTATCGACGACAGATCGTTCAATGAGCAGTTCTTC. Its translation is CASSIDDRSFNEQFF.

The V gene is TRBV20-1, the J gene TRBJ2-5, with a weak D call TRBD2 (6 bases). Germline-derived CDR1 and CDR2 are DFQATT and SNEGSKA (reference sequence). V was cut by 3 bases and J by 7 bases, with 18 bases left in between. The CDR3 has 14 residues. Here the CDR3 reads CSASVPGLPMTQYF. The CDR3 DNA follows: TGCAGTGCTAGTGTCCCGGGACTCCCCATGACCCAGTACTTC.

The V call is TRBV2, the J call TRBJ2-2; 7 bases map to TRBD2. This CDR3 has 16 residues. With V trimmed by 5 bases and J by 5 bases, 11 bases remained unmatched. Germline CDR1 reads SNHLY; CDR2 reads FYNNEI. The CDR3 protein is CASSPRGELWTGELFF. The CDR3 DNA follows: TGTGCCAGCAGTCCCCGGGGGGAACTTTGGACCGGGGAGCTGTTTTTT.

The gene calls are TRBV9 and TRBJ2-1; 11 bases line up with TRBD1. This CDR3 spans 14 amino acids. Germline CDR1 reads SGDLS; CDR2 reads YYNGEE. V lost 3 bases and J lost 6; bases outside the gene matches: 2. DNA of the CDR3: TGTGCCAGCAGCGGGGGACAGGGGGTCAATGAGCAGTTCTTC. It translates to CASSGGQGVNEQFF.